Here is one TCR beta chain with its context. These data originate in a study of T cells in Graves' hyperthyroidism and ophthalmopathy. Study-wide context: Peripheral blood collection took place at initial diagnosis, before any treatment.

Diagnoses rested on clinical symptoms, serum thyroxine and TRAb, thyroid ultrasound and orbital computed tomography. From approximately 9.5 ml of fresh peripheral blood, PBMCs were isolated. Researchers amplified the TCR beta CDR3 regions from RNA transcripts. An initial round of RT-PCR targeting the TCR CDR3 relied on the HTBI primer set. One entry per CDR3 protein results from TCRdb running MiXCR on the multiplex PCR reads. The sample consists of approximately 400,000 distinct CDR3 sequences, about 14% of them appearing once. Germline CDR1 reads DFQATT; CDR2 reads SNEGSKA (reference sequence). V dropped 0 bases and J dropped 8; count of bases not matched to a gene: 10. The CDR3 length is 16 residues.

This chain connects TRBV20-1 to TRBJ2-1; 10 bases agree with TRBD2. Sequenced: blood. This TCR was sampled from a woman aged 30 to 39 with Graves' ophthalmopathy. CDR3 sequence (DNA): TGCAGTGCTAGAGATTGGAGAACTAGCGGGACATATGAGCAGTTCTTC. Residues: CSARDWRTSGTYEQFF.